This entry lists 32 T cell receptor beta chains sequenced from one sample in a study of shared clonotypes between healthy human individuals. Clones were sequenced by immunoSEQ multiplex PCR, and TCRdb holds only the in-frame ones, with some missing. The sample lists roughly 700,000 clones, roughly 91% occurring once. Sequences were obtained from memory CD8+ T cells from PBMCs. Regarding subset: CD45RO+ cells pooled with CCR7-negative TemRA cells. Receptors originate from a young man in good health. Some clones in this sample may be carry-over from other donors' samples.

The CDR3, as DNA: TGTGCCAGCAGTTTGCGGGACAGGAGCTCCTACGAGCAGTACTTC. This sequence encodes CASSLRDRSSYEQYF. The chain couples TRBV28 to TRBJ2-7, with 8 bases lining up with TRBD1. Germline trimming cut 3 bases from V and 0 bases from J; bases unmatched to any gene: 4. Germline-derived CDR1 and CDR2 are MDHEN and SYDVKM. The CDR3 runs 15 residues.

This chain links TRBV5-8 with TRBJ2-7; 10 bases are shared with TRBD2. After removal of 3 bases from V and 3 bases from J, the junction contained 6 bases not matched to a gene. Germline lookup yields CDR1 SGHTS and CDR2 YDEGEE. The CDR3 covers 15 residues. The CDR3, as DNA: TGTGCCAGCAGCTGGACTAGCGGCAACCTCTACGAGCAGTACTTC. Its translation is CASSWTSGNLYEQYF.

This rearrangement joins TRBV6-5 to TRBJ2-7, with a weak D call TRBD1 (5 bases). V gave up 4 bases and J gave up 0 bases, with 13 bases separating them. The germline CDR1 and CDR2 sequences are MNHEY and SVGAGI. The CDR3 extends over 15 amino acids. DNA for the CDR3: TGTGCCAGCAGTTTGACAGCCCGGACCTCCTACGAGCAGTACTTC. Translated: CASSLTARTSYEQYF.

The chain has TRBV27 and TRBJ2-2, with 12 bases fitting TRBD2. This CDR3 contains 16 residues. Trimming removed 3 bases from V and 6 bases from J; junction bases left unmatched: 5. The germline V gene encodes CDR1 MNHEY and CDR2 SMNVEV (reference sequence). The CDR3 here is CASSLRLAGASGELFF. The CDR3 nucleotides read TGTGCCAGCAGTTTGAGACTAGCGGGAGCGTCCGGGGAGCTGTTTTTT.

CDR3 DNA sequence: TGCAGCGTGGCGGGAGGGGGGCCCGGTGAGACCCAGTACTTC. As protein: CSVAGGGPGETQYF. The chain uses TRBV29-1 and TRBJ2-5; 9 positions agree with TRBD2. V shed 6 bases, J shed 5 bases, and the junction held 10 bases outside the gene matches. The CDR3 sequence is 14 residues long. Looked up from germline, CDR1 is SQVTM and CDR2 is ANQGSEA.

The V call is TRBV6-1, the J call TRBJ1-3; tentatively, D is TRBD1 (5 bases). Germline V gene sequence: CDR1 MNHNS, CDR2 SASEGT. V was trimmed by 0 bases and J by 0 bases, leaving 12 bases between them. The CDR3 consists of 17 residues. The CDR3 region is CASSEAPYRTSGNTIYF. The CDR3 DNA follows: TGTGCCAGCAGTGAAGCCCCTTACAGGACCTCTGGAAACACCATATATTTT.

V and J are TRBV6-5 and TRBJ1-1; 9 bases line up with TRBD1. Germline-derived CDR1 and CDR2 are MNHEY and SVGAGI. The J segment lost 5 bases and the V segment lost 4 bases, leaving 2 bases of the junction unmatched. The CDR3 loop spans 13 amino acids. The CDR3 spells CASSLTGGTEAFF. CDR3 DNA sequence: TGTGCCAGCAGTTTGACAGGGGGGACTGAAGCTTTCTTT.

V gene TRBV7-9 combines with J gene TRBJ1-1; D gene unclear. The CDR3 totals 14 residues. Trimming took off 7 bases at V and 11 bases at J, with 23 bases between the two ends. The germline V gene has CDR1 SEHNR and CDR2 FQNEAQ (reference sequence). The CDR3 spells CASIRTRDQAGAFF. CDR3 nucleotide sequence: TGTGCCAGCATCAGGACGAGGGATCAGGCGGGGGCTTTCTTT.

Here the CDR3 DNA reads TGTGCCAGCAGCAAAGGGGACACGGGACAGTATACCTTGAACACTGAAGCTTTCTTT. It specifies CASSKGDTGQYTLNTEAFF. V and J are TRBV21-1 and TRBJ1-1; the table calls TRBD1, which could not be checked here. TRBV21-1 is an annotated pseudogene. The CDR3 has 19 amino acids.

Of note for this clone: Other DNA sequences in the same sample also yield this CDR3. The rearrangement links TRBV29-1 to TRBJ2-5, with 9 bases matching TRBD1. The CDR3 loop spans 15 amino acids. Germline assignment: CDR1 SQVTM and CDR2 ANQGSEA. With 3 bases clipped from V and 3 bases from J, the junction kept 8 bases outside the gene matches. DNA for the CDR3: TGCAGCGTTGAGGGTGGGACAGGGTTAGAAGAGACCCAGTACTTC. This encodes CSVEGGTGLEETQYF. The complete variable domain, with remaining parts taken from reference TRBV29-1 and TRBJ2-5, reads SAVISQKPSRDICQRGTSLTIQCQVDSQVTMMFWYRQQPGQSLTLIATANQGSEATYESGFVIDKFPISRPNLTFSTLTVSNMSPEDSSIYLCSVEGGTGLEETQYFGPGTRLLVL.

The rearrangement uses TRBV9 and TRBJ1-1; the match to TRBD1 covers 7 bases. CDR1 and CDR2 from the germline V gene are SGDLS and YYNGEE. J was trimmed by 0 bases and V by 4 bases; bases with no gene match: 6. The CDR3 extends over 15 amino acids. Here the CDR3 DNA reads TGTGCCAGCAGCATAGGAGGGGGCGTGAACACTGAAGCTTTCTTT. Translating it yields CASSIGGGVNTEAFF.

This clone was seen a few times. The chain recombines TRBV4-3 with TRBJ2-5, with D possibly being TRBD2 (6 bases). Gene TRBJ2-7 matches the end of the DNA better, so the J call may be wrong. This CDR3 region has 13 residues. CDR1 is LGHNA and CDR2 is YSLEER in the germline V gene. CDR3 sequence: CASSQVRRDEQYF. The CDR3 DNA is TGCGCCAGCAGCCAAGTTAGGAGGGACGAGCAGTACTTC.

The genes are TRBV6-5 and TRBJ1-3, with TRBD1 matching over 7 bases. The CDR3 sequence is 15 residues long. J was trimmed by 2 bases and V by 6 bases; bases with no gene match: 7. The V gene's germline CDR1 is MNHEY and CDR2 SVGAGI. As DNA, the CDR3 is TGTGCCAGCAGCACACAGGGGCAAGCTGGAAACACCATATATTTT. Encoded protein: CASSTQGQAGNTIYF.

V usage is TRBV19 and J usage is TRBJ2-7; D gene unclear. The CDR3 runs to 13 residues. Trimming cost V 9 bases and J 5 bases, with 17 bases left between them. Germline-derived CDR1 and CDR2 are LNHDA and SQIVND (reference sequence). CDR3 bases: TGTGCCAGCGCCTCTCGGGCAAGGGACGAGCAGTACTTC. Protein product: CASASRARDEQYF.

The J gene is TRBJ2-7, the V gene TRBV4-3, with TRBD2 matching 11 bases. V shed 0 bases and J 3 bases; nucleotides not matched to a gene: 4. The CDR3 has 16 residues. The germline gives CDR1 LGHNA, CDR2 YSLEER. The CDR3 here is CASSQDFGLAGYEQYF. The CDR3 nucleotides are TGCGCCAGCAGCCAAGATTTCGGACTAGCGGGCTACGAGCAGTACTTC.

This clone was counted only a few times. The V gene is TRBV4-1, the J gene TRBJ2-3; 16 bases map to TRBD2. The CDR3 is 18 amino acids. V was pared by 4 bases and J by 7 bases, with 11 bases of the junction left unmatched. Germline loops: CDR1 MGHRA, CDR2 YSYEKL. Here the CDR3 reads CASSRTGTSGRAEYTQYF. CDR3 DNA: TGCGCCAGCAGCCGTACCGGGACTAGCGGGAGGGCCGAGTATACGCAGTATTTT.

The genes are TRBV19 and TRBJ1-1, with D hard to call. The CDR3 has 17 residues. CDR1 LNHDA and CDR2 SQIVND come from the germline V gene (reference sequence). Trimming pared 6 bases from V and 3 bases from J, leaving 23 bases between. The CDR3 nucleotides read TGTGCCAGTAGAAATCCCCCGTGGGCAGCCGTAGACACTGAAGCTTTCTTT. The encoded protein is CASRNPPWAAVDTEAFF.

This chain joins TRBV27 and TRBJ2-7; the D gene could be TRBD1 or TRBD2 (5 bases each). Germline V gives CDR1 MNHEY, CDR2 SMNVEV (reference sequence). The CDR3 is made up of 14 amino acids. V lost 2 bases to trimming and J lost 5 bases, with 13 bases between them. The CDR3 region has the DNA TGTGCCAGCAGTTTACCGGGGCTTGGGAACGAGCAGTACTTC. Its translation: CASSLPGLGNEQYF.

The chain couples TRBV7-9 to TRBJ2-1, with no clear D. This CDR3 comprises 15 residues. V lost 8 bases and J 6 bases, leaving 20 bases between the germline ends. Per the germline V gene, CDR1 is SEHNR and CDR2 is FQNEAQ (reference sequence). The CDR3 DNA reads TGTGCCAGCCATCTGGCACTCCCTCAAACCAATGAGCAGTTCTTC. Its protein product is CASHLALPQTNEQFF.

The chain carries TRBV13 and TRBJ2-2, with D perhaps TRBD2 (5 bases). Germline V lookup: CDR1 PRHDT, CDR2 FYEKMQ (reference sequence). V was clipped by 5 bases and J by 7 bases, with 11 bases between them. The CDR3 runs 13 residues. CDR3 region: CASSPRGGGELFF. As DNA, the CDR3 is TGTGCCAGCAGCCCCCGTGGAGGCGGGGAGCTGTTTTTT.

The CDR3 here is CASSLATSQETQYF. The CDR3 region has the DNA TGTGCCAGCAGCTTAGCGACTTCCCAAGAGACCCAGTACTTC. V and J are TRBV7-9 and TRBJ2-5; unclear D gene. CDR1 and CDR2 from the germline V gene are SEHNR and FQNEAQ (reference sequence). Trimming took 0 bases from V and 1 from J, leaving 6 bases between them. CDR3 size: 14 residues.

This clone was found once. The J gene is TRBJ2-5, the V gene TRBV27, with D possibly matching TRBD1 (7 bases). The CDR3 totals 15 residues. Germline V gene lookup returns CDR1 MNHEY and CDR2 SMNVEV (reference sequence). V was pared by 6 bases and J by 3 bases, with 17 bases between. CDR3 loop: CASRGGTVGEETQYF. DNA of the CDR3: TGTGCCAGCAGGGGCGGGACAGTTGGAGAAGAGACCCAGTACTTC.

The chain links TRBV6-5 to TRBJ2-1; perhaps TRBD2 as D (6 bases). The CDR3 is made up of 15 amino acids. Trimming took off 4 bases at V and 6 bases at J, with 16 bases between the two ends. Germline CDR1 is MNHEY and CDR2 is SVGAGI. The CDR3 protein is CASSLERAGSNEQFF. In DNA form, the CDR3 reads TGTGCCAGCAGTTTAGAGCGGGCTGGGAGCAATGAGCAGTTCTTC.

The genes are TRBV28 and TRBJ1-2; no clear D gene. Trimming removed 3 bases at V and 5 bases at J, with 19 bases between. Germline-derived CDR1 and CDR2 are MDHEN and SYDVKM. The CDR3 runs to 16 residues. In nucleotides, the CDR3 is TGTGCCAGCAGTTTGGAAACCCGGCCCTACCCGTATGGCTACACCTTC. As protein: CASSLETRPYPYGYTF.

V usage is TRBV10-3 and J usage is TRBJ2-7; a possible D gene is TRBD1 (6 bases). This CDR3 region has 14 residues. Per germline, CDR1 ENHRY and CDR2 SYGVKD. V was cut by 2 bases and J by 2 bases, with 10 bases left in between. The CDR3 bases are TGTGCCATCAGTGAGACAGGGAATGCCTACGAGCAGTACTTC. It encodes CAISETGNAYEQYF.

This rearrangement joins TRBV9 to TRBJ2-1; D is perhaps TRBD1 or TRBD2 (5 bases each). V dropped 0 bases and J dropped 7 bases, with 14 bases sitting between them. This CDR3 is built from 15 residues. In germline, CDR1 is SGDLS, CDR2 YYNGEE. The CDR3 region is CASSVGGAPSNEQFF. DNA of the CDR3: TGTGCCAGCAGCGTAGGAGGGGCCCCCTCAAATGAGCAGTTCTTC.

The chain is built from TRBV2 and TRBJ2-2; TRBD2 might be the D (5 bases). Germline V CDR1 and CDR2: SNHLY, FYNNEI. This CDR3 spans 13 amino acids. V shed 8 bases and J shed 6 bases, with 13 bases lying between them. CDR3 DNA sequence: TGTGCCAGCTTGAGAGGGTTCGCCGGGGAGCTGTTTTTT. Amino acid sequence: CASLRGFAGELFF.

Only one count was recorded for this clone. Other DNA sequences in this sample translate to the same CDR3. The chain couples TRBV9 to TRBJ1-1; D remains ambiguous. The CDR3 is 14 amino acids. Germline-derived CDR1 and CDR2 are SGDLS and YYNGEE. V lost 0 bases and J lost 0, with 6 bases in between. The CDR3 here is CASSVGQLNTEAFF. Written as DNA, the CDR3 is TGTGCCAGCAGCGTAGGGCAGCTGAACACTGAAGCTTTCTTT.

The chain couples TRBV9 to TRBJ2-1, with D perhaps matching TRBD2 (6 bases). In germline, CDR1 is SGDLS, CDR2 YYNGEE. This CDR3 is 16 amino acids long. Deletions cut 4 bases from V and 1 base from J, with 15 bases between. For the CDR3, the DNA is TGTGCCAGCAGCACGGGACTCGGAGGGTCCTACAATGAGCAGTTCTTC. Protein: CASSTGLGGSYNEQFF.

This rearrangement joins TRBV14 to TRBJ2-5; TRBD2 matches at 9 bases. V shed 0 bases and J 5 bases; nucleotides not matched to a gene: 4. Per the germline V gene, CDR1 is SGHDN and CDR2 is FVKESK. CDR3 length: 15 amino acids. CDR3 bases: TGTGCCAGCAGCCAAGACGGACTAGCGAGGGAGACCCAGTACTTC. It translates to CASSQDGLARETQYF.

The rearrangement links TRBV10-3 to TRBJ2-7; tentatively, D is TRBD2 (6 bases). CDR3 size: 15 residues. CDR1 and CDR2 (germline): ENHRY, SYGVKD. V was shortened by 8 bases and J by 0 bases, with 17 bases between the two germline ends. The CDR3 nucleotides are TGTGCCATCGGGGACCGGGACTTATACTCCTACGAGCAGTACTTC. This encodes CAIGDRDLYSYEQYF.

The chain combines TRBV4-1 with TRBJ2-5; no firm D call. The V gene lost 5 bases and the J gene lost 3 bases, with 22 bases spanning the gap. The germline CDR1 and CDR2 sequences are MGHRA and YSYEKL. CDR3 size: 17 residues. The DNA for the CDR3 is TGCGCCAGCAGCTCTGGGCGCTACCCCCGCCCCAAAGAGACCCAGTACTTC. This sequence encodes CASSSGRYPRPKETQYF.